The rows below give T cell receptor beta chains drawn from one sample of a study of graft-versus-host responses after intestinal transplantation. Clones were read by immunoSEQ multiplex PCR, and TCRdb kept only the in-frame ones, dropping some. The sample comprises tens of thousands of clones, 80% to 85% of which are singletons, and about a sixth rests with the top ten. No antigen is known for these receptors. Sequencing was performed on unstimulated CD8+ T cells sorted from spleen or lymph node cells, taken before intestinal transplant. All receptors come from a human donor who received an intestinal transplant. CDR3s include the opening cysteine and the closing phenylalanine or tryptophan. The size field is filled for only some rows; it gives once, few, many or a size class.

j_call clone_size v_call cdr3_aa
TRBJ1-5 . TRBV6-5 CASSYLDSNQPQHF
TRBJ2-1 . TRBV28 CASSLDTSSYNEQFF
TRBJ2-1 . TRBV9 CASSLNPSSYNEQFF
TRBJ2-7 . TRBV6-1 CASSGPEEQYF
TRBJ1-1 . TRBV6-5 CASSYSSNTEAFF
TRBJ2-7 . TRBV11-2 CASSFRTGRSYEQYF
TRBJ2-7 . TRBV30 CAWSPSGRVGYEQYF
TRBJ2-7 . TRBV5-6 CASNSGTDYEQYF
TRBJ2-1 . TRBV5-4 CASSLEPGGAYNEQFF
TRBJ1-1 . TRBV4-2 CASSQLQGLHTEAFF
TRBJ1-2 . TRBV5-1 CASSFRTGHGYTF
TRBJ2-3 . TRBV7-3 CASSRTGVITDTQYF
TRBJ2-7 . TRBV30 CAWSVNRGLAGSLGYEQYF
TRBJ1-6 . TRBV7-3 CASSPIGGNSPLHF
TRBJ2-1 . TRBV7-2 CASSDPGSSDEQFF
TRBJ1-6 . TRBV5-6 CASSLGGPYNSPLHF
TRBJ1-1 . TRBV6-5 CASSAGQHTEAFF
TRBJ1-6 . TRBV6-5 CASSGGMAYNSPLHF
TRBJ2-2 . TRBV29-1 CSVEEVQRGTGELFF
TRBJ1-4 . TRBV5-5 CASSLGQGEGKLFF
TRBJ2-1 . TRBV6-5 CASRPTSGRYNEQFF
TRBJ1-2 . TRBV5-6 CASSLDRGRTGYTF
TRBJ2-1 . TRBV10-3 CAINQRGQGGNEQFF
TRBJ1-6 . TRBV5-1 CASSLGTGEDSPLHF
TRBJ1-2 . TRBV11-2 CASSLFPVQYGYTF
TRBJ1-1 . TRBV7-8 CASSLSEVNTEAFF
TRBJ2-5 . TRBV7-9 CASSLGGNQETQYF
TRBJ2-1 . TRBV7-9 CASSATGVPYNEQFF
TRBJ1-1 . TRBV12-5 CASGLPRDRPNTEAFF
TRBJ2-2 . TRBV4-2 CASSQVVSGELFF
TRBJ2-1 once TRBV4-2 CASSQEETGEQFF
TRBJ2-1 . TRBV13 CASSGDSGRANEQFF
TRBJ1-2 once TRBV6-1 CASSHTGTYGYTF
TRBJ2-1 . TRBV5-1 CASSLGVSSYNEQFF
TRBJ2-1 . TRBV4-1 CASSQEIGAIEQFF
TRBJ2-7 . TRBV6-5 CASSYVPGHYEQYF
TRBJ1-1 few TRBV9 CASSARDSSNTEAFF
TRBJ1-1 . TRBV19 CASSIGGGTEAFF
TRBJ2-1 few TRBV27 CASSLLAGGYNEQFF
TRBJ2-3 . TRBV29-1 CSVEDLRSSGTDTQYF
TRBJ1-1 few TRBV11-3 CASSLASGTEAFF
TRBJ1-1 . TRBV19 CASSPTGGTEAFF
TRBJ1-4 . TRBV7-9 CASSLAGKNEKLFF
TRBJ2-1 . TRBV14 CASSPRGGFSYNEQFF
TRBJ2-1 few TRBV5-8 CASSFPERFPYNEQFF
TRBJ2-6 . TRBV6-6 CASTPDSSNVLTF
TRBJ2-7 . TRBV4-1 CASSQDRERVPYEQYF
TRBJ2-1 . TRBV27 CASSPSRNEQFF